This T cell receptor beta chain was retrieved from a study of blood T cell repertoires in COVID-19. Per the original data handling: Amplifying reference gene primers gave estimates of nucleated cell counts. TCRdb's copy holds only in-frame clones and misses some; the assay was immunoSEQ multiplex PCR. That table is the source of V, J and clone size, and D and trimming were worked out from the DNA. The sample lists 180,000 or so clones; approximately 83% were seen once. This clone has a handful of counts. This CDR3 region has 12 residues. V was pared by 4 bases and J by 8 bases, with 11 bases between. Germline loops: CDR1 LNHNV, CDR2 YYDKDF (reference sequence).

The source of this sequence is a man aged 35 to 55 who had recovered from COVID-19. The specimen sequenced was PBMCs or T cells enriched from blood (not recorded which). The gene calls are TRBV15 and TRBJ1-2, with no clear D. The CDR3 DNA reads TGTGCCACCAGCACAGCCTTCGGGGGCTACACCTTC. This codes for CATSTAFGGYTF.